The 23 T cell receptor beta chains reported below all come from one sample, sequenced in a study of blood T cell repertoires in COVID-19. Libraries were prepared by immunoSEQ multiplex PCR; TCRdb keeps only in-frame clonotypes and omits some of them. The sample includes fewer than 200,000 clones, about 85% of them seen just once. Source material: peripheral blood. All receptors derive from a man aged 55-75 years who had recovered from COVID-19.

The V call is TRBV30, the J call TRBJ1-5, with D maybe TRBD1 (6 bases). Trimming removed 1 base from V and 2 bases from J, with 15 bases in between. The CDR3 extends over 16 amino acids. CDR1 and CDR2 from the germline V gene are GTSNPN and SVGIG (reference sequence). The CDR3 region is CAWSATTAGGNQPQHF. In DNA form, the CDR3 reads TGTGCCTGGAGTGCAACCACCGCAGGGGGCAATCAGCCCCAGCATTTT.

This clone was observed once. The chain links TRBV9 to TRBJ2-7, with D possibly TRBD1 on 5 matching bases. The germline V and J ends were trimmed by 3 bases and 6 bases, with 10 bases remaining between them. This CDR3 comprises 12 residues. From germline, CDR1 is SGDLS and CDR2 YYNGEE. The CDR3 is CASSADMIEQYF. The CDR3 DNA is TGTGCCAGCAGCGCGGACATGATCGAGCAGTACTTC.

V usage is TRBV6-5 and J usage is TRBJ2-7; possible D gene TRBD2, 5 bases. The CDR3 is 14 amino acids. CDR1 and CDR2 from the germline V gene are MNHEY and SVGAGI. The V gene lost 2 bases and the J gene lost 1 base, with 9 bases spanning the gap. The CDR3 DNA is TGTGCCAGCAGTTACGACTACCGATCCTACGAGCAGTACTTC. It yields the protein CASSYDYRSYEQYF.

DNA for the CDR3: TGTGCCAGCAGGACGACAGGGGAACGCAATCAGCCCCAGCATTTT. Translation: CASRTTGERNQPQHF. The chain has TRBV6-5 and TRBJ1-5; 8 nucleotides agree with TRBD1. This CDR3 comprises 15 residues. The germline CDR1 and CDR2 sequences are MNHEY and SVGAGI. J was trimmed by 2 bases and V by 6 bases; bases with no gene match: 6.

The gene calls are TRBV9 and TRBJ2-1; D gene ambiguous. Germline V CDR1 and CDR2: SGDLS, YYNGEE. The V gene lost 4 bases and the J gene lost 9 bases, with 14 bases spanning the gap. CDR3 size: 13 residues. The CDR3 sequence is CASSPISSSEQFF. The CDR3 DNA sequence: TGTGCCAGCAGCCCGATAAGTAGTAGTGAGCAGTTCTTC.

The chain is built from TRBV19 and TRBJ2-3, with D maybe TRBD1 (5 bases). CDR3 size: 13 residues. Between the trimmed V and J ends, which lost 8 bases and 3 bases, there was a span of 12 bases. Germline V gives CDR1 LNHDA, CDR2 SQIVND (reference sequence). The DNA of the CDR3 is TGTGCCAGTGGGCAGGGCGTAACAGATACGCAGTATTTT. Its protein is CASGQGVTDTQYF.

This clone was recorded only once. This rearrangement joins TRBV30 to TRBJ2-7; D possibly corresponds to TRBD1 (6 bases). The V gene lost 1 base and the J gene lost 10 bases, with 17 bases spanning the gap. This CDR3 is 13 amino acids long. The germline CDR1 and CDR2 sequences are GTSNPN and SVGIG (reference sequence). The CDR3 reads CAWSATPSGVQYF. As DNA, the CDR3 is TGTGCCTGGAGTGCAACTCCATCAGGGGTTCAGTACTTC.

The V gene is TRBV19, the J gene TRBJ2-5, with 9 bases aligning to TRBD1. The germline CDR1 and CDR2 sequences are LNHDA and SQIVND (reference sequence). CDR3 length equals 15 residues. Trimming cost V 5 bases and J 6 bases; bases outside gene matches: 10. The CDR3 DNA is TGTGCCAGTAGTCCTCGGACAGGGGTTTATCAGACCCAGTACTTC. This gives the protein CASSPRTGVYQTQYF.

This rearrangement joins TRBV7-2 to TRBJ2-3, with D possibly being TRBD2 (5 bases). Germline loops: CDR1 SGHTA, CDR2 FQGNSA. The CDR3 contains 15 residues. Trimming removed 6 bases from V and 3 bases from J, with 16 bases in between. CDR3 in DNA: TGTGCCAGCAGTACCCGGAGGAGCCAGACAGATACGCAGTATTTT. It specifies CASSTRRSQTDTQYF.

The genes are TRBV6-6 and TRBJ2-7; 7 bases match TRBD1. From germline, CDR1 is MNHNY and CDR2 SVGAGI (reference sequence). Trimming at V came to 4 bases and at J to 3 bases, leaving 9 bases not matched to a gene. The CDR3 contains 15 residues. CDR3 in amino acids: CASSSRQGRGYEQYF. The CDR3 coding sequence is TGTGCCAGCAGTTCCAGACAGGGTAGGGGCTACGAGCAGTACTTC.

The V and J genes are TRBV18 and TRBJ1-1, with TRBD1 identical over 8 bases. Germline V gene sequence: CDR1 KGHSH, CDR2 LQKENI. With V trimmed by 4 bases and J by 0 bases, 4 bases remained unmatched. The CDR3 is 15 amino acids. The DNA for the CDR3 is TGTGCCAGCTCACAAACGACAGGGGTGAACACTGAAGCTTTCTTT. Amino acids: CASSQTTGVNTEAFF.

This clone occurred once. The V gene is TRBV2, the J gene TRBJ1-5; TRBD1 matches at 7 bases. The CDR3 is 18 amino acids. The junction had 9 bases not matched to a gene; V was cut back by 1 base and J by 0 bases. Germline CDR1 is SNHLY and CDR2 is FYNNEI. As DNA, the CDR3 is TGTGCCAGCAGTGAAGGAGTAGGGGGCAGGGATAGCAATCAGCCCCAGCATTTT. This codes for CASSEGVGGRDSNQPQHF. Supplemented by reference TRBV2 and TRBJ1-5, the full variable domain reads EPEVTQTPSHQVTQMGQEVILRCVPISNHLYFYWYRQILGQKVEFLVSFYNNEISEKSEIFDDQFSVERPDGSNFTLKIRSTKLEDSAMYFCASSEGVGGRDSNQPQHFGDGTRLSIL.

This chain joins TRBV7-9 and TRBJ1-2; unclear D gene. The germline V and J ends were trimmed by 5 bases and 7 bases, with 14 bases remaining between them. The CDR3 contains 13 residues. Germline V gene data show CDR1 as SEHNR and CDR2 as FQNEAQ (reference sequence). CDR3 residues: CASSPPASGGYTF. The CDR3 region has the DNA TGTGCCAGCAGCCCTCCCGCCTCGGGTGGCTACACCTTC. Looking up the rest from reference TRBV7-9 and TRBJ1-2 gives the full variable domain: DTGVSQNPRHKITKRGQNVTFRCDPISEHNRLYWYRQTLGQGPEFLTYFQNEAQLEKSRLLSDRFSAERPKGSFSTLEIQRTEQGDSAMYLCASSPPASGGYTFGSGTRLTVV.

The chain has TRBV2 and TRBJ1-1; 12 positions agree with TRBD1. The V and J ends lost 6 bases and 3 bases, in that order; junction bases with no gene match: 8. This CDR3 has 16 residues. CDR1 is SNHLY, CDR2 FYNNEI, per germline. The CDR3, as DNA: TGTGCCAGCAGCTCCGGGACAGGGGGCTGGGACACTGAAGCTTTCTTT. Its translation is CASSSGTGGWDTEAFF.

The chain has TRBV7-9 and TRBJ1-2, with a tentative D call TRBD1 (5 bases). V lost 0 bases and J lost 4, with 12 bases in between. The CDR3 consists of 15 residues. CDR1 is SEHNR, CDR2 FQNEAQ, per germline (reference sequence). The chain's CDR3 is CASSLASGYGYGYTF. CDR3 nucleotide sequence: TGTGCCAGCAGCTTAGCTTCAGGGTACGGCTATGGCTACACCTTC.

The CDR3 sequence: CASSQERLRQGYSPLHF. The CDR3 DNA reads TGCGCCAGCAGCCAAGAAAGATTGAGACAGGGGTATTCACCCCTCCACTTT. The gene calls are TRBV4-1 and TRBJ1-6; 8 bases match TRBD1. V trimming: 0 bases; J trimming: 8 bases; junction bases outside the gene matches: 9. This CDR3 spans 17 amino acids. The germline gives CDR1 MGHRA, CDR2 YSYEKL.

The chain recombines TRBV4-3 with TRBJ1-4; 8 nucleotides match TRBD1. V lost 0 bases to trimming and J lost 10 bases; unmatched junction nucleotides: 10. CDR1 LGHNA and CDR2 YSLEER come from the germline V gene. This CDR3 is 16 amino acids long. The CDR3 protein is CASSQDLGRQGSKLFF. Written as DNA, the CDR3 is TGCGCCAGCAGCCAAGATCTCGGGAGACAGGGGTCAAAACTGTTTTTT.

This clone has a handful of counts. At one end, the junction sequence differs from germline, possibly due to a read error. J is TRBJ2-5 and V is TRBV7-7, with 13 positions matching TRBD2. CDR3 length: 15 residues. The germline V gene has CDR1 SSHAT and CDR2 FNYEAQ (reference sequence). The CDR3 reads CASSLGTSGKETQYF. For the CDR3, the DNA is TGTGCTAGCAGCTTAGGGACTAGCGGGAAAGAGACCCAGTACTTC.

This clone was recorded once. This CDR3 is CASRFPGQENQPQHF. In DNA, the CDR3 is TGTGCCAGCAGATTCCCGGGACAGGAGAATCAGCCCCAGCATTTT. The chain employs TRBV6-6 and TRBJ1-5, with 8 bases that match TRBD1. V gave up 6 bases and J gave up 4 bases; unmatched junction bases: 8. The CDR3 has 15 amino acids. Germline assignment: CDR1 MNHNY and CDR2 SVGAGI (reference sequence).

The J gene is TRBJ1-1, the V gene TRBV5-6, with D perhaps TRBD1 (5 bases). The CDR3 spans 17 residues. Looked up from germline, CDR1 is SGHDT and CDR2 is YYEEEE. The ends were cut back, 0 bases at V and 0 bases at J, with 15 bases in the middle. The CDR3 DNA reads TGTGCCAGCAGCTTGGGCGGGGCAGCGCTGGTGAACACTGAAGCTTTCTTT. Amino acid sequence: CASSLGGAALVNTEAFF.

The CDR3 protein is CASSIDGETRVGGYTF. CDR3 sequence (DNA): TGTGCCAGTAGTATAGATGGAGAGACTCGGGTTGGAGGCTACACCTTC. This chain uses TRBV19 with TRBJ1-2; no clear D. V lost 0 bases, J lost 8 bases, and 19 bases lay in between. The CDR3 consists of 16 residues. Germline V gives CDR1 LNHDA, CDR2 SQIVND (reference sequence).

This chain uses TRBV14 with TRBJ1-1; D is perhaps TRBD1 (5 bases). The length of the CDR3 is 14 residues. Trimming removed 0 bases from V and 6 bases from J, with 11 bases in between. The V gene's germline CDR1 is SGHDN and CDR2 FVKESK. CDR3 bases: TGTGCCAGCAGCCAAGATCAGGGCCGGGCTGAAGCTTTCTTT. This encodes CASSQDQGRAEAFF.

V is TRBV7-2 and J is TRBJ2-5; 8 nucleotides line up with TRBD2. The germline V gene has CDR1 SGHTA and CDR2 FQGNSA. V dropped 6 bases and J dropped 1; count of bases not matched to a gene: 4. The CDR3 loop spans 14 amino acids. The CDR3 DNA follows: TGTGCCAGCAGTCGTACTAGCGGCCAAGAGACCCAGTACTTC. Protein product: CASSRTSGQETQYF.